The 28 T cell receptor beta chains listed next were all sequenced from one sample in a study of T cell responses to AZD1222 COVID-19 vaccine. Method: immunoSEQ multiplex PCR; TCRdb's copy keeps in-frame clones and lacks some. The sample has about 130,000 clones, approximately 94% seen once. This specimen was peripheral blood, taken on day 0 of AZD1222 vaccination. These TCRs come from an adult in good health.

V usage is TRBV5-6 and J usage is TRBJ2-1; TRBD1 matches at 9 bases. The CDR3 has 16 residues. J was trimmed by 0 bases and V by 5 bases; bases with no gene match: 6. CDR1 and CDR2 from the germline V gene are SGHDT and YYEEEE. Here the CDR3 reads CASRRDRDVSYNEQFF. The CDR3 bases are TGTGCCAGCAGGAGGGACAGGGACGTCTCCTACAATGAGCAGTTCTTC. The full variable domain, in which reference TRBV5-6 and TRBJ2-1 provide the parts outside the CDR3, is DAGVTQSPTHLIKTRGQQVTLRCSPKSGHDTVSWYQQALGQGPQFIFQYYEEEERQRGNFPDRFSGHQFPNYSSELNVNALLLGDSALYLCASRRDRDVSYNEQFFGPGTRLTVL.

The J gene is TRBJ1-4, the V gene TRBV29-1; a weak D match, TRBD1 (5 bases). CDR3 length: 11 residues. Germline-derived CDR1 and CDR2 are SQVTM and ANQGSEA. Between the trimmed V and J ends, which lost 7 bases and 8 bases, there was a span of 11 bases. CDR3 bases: TGCAGCGCCGCAAGGGGCGAAAAACTGTTTTTT. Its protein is CSAARGEKLFF.

CDR3 region: CASSPDRLTYGYTF. For the CDR3, the DNA is TGTGCCAGCAGCCCGGACAGACTAACCTATGGCTACACCTTC. The rearrangement uses TRBV7-9 and TRBJ1-2; D perhaps matches TRBD1 (6 bases). V dropped 5 bases and J dropped 4 bases, with 14 bases sitting between them. The CDR3 has 14 amino acids. Germline V gives CDR1 SEHNR, CDR2 FQNEAQ (reference sequence). Drawing the rest from reference TRBV7-9 and TRBJ1-2, the complete variable domain is DTGVSQNPRHKITKRGQNVTFRCDPISEHNRLYWYRQTLGQGPEFLTYFQNEAQLEKSRLLSDRFSAERPKGSFSTLEIQRTEQGDSAMYLCASSPDRLTYGYTFGSGTRLTVV.

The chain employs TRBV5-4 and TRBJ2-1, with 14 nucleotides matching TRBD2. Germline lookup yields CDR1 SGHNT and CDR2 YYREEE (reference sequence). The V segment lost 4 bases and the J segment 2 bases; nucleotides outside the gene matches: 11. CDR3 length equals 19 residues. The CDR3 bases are TGTGCCAGCAGCAAGCCGGGACTAGCGGGGGCTCCAGCCTACAATGAGCAGTTCTTC. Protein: CASSKPGLAGAPAYNEQFF.

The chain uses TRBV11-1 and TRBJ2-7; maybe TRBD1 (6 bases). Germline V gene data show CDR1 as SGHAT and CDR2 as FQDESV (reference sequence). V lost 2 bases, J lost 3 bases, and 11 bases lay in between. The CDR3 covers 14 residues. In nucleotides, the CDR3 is TGTGCCAGCAGCTTATCGCAGGGGAGCTACGAGCAGTACTTC. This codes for CASSLSQGSYEQYF.

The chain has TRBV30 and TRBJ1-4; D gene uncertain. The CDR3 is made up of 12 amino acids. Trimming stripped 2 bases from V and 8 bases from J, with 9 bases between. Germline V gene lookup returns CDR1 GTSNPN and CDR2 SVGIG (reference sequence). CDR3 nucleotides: TGTGCCTGGAGTCGGTCCGGGGAAAAACTGTTTTTT. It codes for CAWSRSGEKLFF.

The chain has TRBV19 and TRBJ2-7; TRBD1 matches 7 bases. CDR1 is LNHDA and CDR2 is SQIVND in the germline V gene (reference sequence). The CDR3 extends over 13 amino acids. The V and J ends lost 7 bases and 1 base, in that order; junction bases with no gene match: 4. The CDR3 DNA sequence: TGTGCCAGTACACCGGGACAGTCCTACGAGCAGTACTTC. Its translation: CASTPGQSYEQYF.

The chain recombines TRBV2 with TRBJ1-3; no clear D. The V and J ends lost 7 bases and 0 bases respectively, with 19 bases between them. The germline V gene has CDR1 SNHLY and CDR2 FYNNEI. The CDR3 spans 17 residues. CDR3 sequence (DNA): TGTGCCAGCAAGGAGGGAGGACGGCCTAACTCTGGAAACACCATATATTTT. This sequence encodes CASKEGGRPNSGNTIYF.

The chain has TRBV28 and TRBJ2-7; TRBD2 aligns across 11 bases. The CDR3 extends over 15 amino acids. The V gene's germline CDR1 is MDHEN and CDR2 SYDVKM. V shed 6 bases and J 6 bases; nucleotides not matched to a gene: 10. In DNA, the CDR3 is TGTGCCAGCAGGGTCTTAGCGGGGGGGCTGGGCGAGCAGTACTTC. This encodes CASRVLAGGLGEQYF. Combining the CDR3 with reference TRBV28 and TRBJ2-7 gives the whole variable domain DVKVTQSSRYLVKRTGEKVFLECVQDMDHENMFWYRQDPGLGLRLIYFSYDVKMKEKGDIPEGYSVSREKKERFSLILESASTNQTSMYLCASRVLAGGLGEQYFGPGTRLTVT.

The CDR3 spells CASSSGLAGLNEQFF. CDR3 in DNA: TGCGCCAGCAGCTCGGGACTAGCGGGCCTCAATGAGCAGTTCTTC. The chain combines TRBV5-1 with TRBJ2-1; 12 positions agree with TRBD2. The germline V gene has CDR1 SGHRS and CDR2 YFSETQ. V lost 3 bases, J lost 6 bases, and 4 bases stayed unmatched. The CDR3 extends over 15 amino acids.

CDR3 sequence: CASSQDAAKYEQYF. DNA of the CDR3: TGCGCCAGCAGCCAAGATGCCGCCAAATACGAGCAGTACTTC. V usage is TRBV4-1 and J usage is TRBJ2-7; D call uncertain. The CDR3 extends over 14 amino acids. Germline loops: CDR1 MGHRA, CDR2 YSYEKL. V was pared by 0 bases and J by 4 bases, with 10 bases between.

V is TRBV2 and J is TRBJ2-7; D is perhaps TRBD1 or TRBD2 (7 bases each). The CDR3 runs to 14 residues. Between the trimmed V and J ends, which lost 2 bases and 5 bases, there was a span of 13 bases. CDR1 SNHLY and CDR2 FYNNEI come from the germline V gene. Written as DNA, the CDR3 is TGTGCCAGCAGTGAATGGGCAGGGGGGGACGAGCAGTACTTC. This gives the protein CASSEWAGGDEQYF.

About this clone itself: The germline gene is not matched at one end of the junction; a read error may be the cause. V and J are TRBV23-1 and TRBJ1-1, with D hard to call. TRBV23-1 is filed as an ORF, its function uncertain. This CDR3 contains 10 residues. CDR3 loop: CASSQPTPHF. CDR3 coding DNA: TGCGCCAGCAGTCAACCTACCCCTCATTTT.

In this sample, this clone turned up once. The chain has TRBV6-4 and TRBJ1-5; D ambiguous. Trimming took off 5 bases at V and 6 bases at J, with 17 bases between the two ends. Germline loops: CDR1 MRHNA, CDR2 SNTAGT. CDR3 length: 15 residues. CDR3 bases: TGTGCCAGCAGTCCCACCCACGGGGAAAGTCAGCCCCAGCATTTT. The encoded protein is CASSPTHGESQPQHF.

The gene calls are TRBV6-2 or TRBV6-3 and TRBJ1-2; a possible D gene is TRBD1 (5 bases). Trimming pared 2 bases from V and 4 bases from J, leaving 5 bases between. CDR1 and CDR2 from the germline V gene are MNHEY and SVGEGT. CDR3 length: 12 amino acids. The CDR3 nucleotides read TGTGCCAGCAGTTACGGGGCCTATGGCTACACCTTC. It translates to CASSYGAYGYTF.

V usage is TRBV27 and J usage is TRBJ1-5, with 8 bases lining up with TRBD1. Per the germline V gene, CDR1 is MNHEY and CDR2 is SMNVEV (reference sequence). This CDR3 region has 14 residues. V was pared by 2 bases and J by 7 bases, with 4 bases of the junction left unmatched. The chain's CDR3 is CASSLQGAKQPQHF. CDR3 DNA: TGTGCCAGCAGTTTACAGGGGGCTAAGCAGCCCCAGCATTTT.

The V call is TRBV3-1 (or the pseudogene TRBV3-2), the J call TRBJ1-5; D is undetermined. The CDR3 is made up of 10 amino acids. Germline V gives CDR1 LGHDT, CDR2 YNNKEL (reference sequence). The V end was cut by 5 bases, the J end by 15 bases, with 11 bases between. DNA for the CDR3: TGTGCCAGCAGCTATCTGGATCCGCATTTT. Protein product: CASSYLDPHF.

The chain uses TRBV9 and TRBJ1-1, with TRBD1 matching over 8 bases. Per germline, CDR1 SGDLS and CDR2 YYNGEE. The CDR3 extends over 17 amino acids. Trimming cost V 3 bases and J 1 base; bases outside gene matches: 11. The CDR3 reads CASSATGTGGKNTEAFF. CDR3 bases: TGTGCCAGCAGCGCCACCGGGACAGGAGGAAAGAACACTGAAGCTTTCTTT.

The DNA for the CDR3 is TGTGCCAGCAGCCAATTAGGAGACAATGAGCAGTTCTTC. As protein: CASSQLGDNEQFF. The chain has TRBV3-1 (or the pseudogene TRBV3-2) and TRBJ2-1, with D uncertain. The CDR3 covers 13 residues. Germline CDR1 and CDR2: LGHDT and YNNKEL (reference sequence). Trimming left V 2 bases short and J 5 bases short, with 7 bases between.

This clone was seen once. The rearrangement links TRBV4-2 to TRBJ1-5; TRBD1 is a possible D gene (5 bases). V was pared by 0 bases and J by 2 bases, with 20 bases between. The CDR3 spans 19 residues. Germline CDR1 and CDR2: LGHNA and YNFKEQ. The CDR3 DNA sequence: TGTGCCAGCAGCCAAGACAGTCCAAGGGGCCGCCTTGGCAATCAGCCCCAGCATTTT. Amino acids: CASSQDSPRGRLGNQPQHF.

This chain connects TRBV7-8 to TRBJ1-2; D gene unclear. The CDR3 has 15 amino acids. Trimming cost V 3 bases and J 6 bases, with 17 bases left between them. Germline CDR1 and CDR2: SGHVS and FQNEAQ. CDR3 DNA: TGTGCCAGCAGCTTTATGATGCAAACGATGGATGGCTACACCTTC. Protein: CASSFMMQTMDGYTF.

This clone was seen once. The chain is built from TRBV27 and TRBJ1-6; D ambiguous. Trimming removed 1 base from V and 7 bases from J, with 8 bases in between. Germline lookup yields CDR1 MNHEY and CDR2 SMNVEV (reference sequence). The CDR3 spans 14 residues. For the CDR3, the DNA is TGTGCCAGCAGTTTATGGGAGAGGAATTCACCCCTCCACTTT. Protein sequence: CASSLWERNSPLHF.

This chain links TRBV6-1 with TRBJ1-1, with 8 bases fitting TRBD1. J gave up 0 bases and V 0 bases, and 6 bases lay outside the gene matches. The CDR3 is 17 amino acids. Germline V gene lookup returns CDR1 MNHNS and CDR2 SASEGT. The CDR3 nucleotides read TGTGCCAGCAGTGAAGCTGACAGGGGAGCGATGAACACTGAAGCTTTCTTT. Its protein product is CASSEADRGAMNTEAFF.

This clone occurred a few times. DNA for the CDR3: TGTGCCACCAGGATGGACAGTGAAAAACTGTTTTTT. Its translation is CATRMDSEKLFF. This chain uses TRBV12-3 or TRBV12-4 with TRBJ1-4; perhaps TRBD1 as D (6 bases). This CDR3 comprises 12 residues. Trimming shortened V by 10 bases and J by 7 bases, and 13 bases separated the two germline ends.

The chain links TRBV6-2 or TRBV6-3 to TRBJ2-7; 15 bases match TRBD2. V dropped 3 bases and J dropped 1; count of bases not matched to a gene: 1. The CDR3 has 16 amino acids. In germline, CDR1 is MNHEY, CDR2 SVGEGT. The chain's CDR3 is CASSYGLAGGSYEQYF. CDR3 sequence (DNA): TGTGCCAGCAGTTATGGACTAGCGGGGGGGTCCTACGAGCAGTACTTC.

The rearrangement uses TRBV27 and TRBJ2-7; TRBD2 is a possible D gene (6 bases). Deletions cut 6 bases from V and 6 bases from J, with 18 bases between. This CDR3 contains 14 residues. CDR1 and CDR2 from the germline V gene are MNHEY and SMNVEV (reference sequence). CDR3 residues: CASSPTWVGGEQYF. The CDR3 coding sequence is TGTGCCAGCAGCCCCACGTGGGTGGGGGGCGAGCAGTACTTC.

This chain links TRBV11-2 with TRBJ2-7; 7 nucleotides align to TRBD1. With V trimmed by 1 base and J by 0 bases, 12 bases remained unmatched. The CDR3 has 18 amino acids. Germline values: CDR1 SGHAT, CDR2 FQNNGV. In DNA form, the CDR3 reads TGTGCCAGCAGCTTAGCAGCCCAACAGGGGATTCACTCCTACGAGCAGTACTTC. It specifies CASSLAAQQGIHSYEQYF.

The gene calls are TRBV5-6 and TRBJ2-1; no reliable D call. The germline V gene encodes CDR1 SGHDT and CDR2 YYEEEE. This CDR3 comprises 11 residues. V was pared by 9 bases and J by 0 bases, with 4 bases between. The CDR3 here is CATGSYNEQFF. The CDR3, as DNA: TGTGCCACCGGCTCCTACAATGAGCAGTTCTTC.